The 18 T cell receptor beta chains presented below share a single source sample, sequenced in a study of blood T cell repertoires in COVID-19. The table came from immunoSEQ multiplex PCR; TCRdb's copy has only in-frame clones and leaves some out. The sample shows about 170,000 clones, approximately 85% of them seen only once. Sequenced input: peripheral blood. The receptors were sampled from a man aged 40-49 years who had recovered from COVID-19.

V and J are TRBV30 and TRBJ2-7; 8 positions agree with TRBD2. With V trimmed by 3 bases and J by 5 bases, 6 bases remained unmatched. This CDR3 is built from 13 residues. The germline V gene has CDR1 GTSNPN and CDR2 SVGIG (reference sequence). In DNA, the CDR3 is TGTGCCTGGAGAAAGCGGGGGATCAACGAGCAGTACTTC. As protein: CAWRKRGINEQYF.

The genes are TRBV7-2 and TRBJ1-2, with D uncertain. Looked up from germline, CDR1 is SGHTA and CDR2 is FQGNSA. The CDR3 covers 11 residues. The V gene lost 0 bases and the J gene lost 10 bases, with 6 bases spanning the gap. CDR3 region: CASSLALVYTF. The CDR3 bases are TGTGCCAGCAGCTTAGCGTTAGTCTACACCTTC.

CDR3: CASTLGGGHTEAFF. The CDR3 bases are TGTGCCAGCACCCTGGGGGGAGGGCACACTGAAGCTTTCTTT. The genes are TRBV6-6 and TRBJ1-1; tentative D call: TRBD1 (5 bases). V lost 7 bases and J lost 3, with 15 bases in between. The germline gives CDR1 MNHNY, CDR2 SVGAGI (reference sequence). The CDR3 runs to 14 residues.

V gene TRBV4-2 combines with J gene TRBJ2-7; the D gene is possibly TRBD1 (7 bases). The CDR3 is made up of 14 amino acids. V was trimmed by 0 bases and J by 3 bases, leaving 9 bases between them. In germline, CDR1 is LGHNA, CDR2 YNFKEQ. The CDR3 protein is CASSQDQGGYEQYF. DNA for the CDR3: TGTGCCAGCAGCCAAGATCAGGGGGGCTACGAGCAGTACTTC.

V and J are TRBV7-6 and TRBJ2-5; 8 nucleotides line up with TRBD1. The junction had 3 bases not matched to a gene; V was cut back by 4 bases and J by 5 bases. Germline V gene lookup returns CDR1 SGHVS and CDR2 FNYEAQ. The CDR3 spans 13 residues. Written as DNA, the CDR3 is TGTGCCAGCAGCTCGGGACAGGTGGAGACCCAGTACTTC. It specifies CASSSGQVETQYF.

The chain joins TRBV30 to TRBJ1-3, with D tentatively TRBD1 (5 bases). Germline assignment: CDR1 GTSNPN and CDR2 SVGIG (reference sequence). V was trimmed by 3 bases and J by 4 bases, leaving 10 bases between them. This CDR3 is built from 13 residues. CDR3 bases: TGTGCCTGGAGACCAGGGTCGGGAAACACCATATATTTT. Amino acid sequence: CAWRPGSGNTIYF.

J is TRBJ2-1 and V is TRBV4-1, with TRBD2 as a possible D gene (6 bases). Germline CDR1 is MGHRA and CDR2 is YSYEKL. With 8 bases removed from V and 6 bases from J, the gap between germline ends came to 14 bases. The length of the CDR3 is 13 residues. The CDR3 spells CASRESVGNEQFF. The CDR3 nucleotides read TGCGCCAGCCGGGAGTCGGTCGGCAATGAGCAGTTCTTC.

Only a few counts were recorded for this clone. CDR3 sequence reads: CAWTVGQSGLPLHF. CDR3 coding DNA: TGTGCCTGGACTGTTGGACAGTCCGGACTCCCCCTCCACTTT. The J gene is TRBJ1-6, the V gene TRBV30; D might be TRBD1 (6 bases). Per the germline V gene, CDR1 is GTSNPN and CDR2 is SVGIG (reference sequence). Trimming took 4 bases from V and 13 from J, leaving 20 bases between them. This CDR3 comprises 14 residues. Looking up the rest from reference TRBV30 and TRBJ1-6 gives the full variable domain: SQTIHQWPATLVQPVGSPLSLECTVEGTSNPNLYWYRQAAGRGLQLLFYSVGIGQISSEVPQNLSASRPQDRQFILSSKKLLLSDSGFYLCAWTVGQSGLPLHFGNGTRLTVT.

The chain is built from TRBV12-3 or TRBV12-4 and TRBJ2-3; the D gene is possibly TRBD1 (5 bases). V was clipped by 5 bases and J by 6 bases, with 12 bases between them. The CDR3 has 13 amino acids. The CDR3 nucleotides are TGTGCCAGCAGTCGCAGGGTCGCCGATACGCAGTATTTT. Its translation: CASSRRVADTQYF.

The CDR3 coding sequence is TGCAGCGTTGATTCAGGAGATACGCAGTATTTT. Protein sequence: CSVDSGDTQYF. This chain uses TRBV29-1 with TRBJ2-3, with unresolved D. V was cut by 3 bases and J by 5 bases, with 6 bases left in between. There are 11 residues in the CDR3. The germline gives CDR1 SQVTM, CDR2 ANQGSEA.

The gene calls are TRBV13 and TRBJ1-5, with 7 bases lining up with TRBD1. V trimming: 5 bases; J trimming: 5 bases; junction bases outside the gene matches: 6. Germline assignment: CDR1 PRHDT and CDR2 FYEKMQ (reference sequence). The CDR3 sequence is 14 residues long. CDR3 coding DNA: TGTGCCAGCAGCCACAGGGGAGGCGATCAGCCCCAGCATTTT. It codes for CASSHRGGDQPQHF.

This chain connects TRBV6-2 or TRBV6-3 to TRBJ2-3; D is ambiguous. Germline loops: CDR1 MNHEY, CDR2 SVGEGT. This CDR3 has 14 residues. V dropped 5 bases and J dropped 0 bases, with 9 bases sitting between them. CDR3 nucleotide sequence: TGTGCCAGCAGTCCGGTAACTAGCACAGATACGCAGTATTTT. Residues: CASSPVTSTDTQYF.

The chain couples TRBV6-5 to TRBJ2-5, with TRBD1 matching 7 bases. Per germline, CDR1 MNHEY and CDR2 SVGAGI. This CDR3 is built from 14 residues. J gave up 3 bases and V 0 bases, and 1 base lay outside the gene matches. The CDR3, as DNA: TGTGCCAGCAGTTACTCGACAGGGAAAGAGACCCAGTACTTC. Translating it yields CASSYSTGKETQYF.

The J gene is TRBJ2-7, the V gene TRBV27; a weak D match, TRBD2 (7 bases). Trimming cost V 10 bases and J 7 bases, with 23 bases left between them. This CDR3 spans 14 amino acids. In germline, CDR1 is MNHEY, CDR2 SMNVEV (reference sequence). The CDR3 reads CAKRVGGRVGEQYF. The CDR3 bases are TGTGCCAAACGCGTCGGGGGGCGTGTTGGGGAGCAGTACTTC.

The rearrangement links TRBV28 to TRBJ1-2, with D maybe TRBD1 (5 bases). V was shortened by 5 bases and J by 0 bases, with 16 bases between the two germline ends. The CDR3 has 16 amino acids. Germline values: CDR1 MDHEN, CDR2 SYDVKM. The CDR3 coding sequence is TGTGCCAGCAGTACCGGGGGGGGTAAGGCTAACTATGGCTACACCTTC. Amino acids: CASSTGGGKANYGYTF.

The chain uses TRBV19 and TRBJ1-5; the match to TRBD1 covers 9 bases. This CDR3 comprises 17 residues. V shed 3 bases and J 4 bases; nucleotides not matched to a gene: 10. Germline V CDR1 and CDR2: LNHDA, SQIVND (reference sequence). In DNA form, the CDR3 reads TGTGCCAGTAGTATGGAGCCTGGGACAGGGCTGAATCAGCCCCAGCATTTT. It specifies CASSMEPGTGLNQPQHF.

The CDR3, as DNA: TGTGCCAGCAGTGAACGGGACAGGGTGAACACCGGGGAGCTGTTTTTT. Protein product: CASSERDRVNTGELFF. The chain combines TRBV25-1 with TRBJ2-2, with 9 bases aligning to TRBD1. V shed 2 bases, J shed 1 base, and the junction held 2 bases outside the gene matches. The CDR3 sequence is 16 residues long. CDR1 is MGHDK, CDR2 SYGVNS, per germline.

The chain links TRBV7-2 to TRBJ1-2; TRBD1 agrees at 8 bases. Looked up from germline, CDR1 is SGHTA and CDR2 is FQGNSA. V lost 0 bases to trimming and J lost 8 bases; unmatched junction nucleotides: 11. The CDR3 sequence is 16 residues long. The CDR3 here is CASSLAGGQGGDGYTF. The CDR3 DNA sequence: TGTGCCAGCAGCTTAGCGGGCGGACAGGGAGGTGACGGCTACACCTTC.